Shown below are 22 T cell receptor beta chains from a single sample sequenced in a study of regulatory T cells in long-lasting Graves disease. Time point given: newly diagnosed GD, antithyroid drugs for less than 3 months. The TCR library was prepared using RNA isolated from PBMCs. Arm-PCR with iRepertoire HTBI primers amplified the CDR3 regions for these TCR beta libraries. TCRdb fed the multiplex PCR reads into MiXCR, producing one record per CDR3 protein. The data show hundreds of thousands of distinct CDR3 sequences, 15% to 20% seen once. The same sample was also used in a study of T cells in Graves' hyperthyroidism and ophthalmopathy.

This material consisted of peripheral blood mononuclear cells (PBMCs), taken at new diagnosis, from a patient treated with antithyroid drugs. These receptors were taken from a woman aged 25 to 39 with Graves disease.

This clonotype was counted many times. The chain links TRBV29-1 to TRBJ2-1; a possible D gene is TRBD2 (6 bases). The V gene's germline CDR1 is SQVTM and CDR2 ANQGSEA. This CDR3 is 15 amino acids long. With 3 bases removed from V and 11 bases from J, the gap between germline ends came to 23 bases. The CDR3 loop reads CSVDQGDRRRGKQFF. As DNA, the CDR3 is TGCAGCGTTGACCAAGGGGACCGCCGCCGGGGGAAGCAGTTCTTC.

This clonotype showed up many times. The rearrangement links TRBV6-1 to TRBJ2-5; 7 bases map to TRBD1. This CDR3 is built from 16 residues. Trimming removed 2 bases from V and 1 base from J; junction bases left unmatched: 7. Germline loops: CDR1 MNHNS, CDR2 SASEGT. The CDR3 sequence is CASSERAGGIQETQYF. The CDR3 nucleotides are TGTGCCAGCAGTGAAAGGGCAGGGGGAATCCAAGAGACCCAGTACTTC.

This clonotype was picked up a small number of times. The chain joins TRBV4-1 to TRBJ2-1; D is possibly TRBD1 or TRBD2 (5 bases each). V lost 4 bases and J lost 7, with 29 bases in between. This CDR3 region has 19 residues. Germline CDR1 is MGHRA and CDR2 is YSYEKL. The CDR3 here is CASSLQGPFPGTADNEQFF. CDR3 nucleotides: TGCGCCAGCAGCCTCCAAGGCCCCTTTCCCGGGACCGCTGATAATGAGCAGTTCTTC.

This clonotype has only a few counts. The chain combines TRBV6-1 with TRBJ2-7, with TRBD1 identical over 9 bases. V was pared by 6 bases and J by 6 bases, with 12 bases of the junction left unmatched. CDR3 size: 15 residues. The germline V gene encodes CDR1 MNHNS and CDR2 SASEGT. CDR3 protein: CASREQGTGLSEQYF. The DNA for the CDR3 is TGTGCCAGCAGAGAACAGGGGACAGGGCTGTCCGAGCAGTACTTC.

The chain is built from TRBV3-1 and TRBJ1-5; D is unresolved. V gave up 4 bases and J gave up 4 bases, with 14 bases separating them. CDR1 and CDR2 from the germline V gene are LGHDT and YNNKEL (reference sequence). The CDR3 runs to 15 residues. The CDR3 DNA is TGTGCCAGCAGCCCAGAACCAGTCTCGAATCAGCCCCAGCATTTT. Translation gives CASSPEPVSNQPQHF.

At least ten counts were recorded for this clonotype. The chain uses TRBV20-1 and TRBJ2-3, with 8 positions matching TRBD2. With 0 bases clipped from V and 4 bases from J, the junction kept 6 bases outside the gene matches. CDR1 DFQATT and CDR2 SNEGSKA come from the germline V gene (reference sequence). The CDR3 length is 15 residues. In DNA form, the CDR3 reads TGCAGTGCTAGAGACGCAGCGGGAGTCTCAGATACGCAGTATTTT. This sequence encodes CSARDAAGVSDTQYF.

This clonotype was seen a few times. Written as DNA, the CDR3 is TGCAGTGCTTTATCGATGGGGGGTGGGACAGGGAGGCATACGGACATGAACACTGAAGCTTTCTTT. This codes for CSALSMGGGTGRHTDMNTEAFF. This chain uses TRBV20-1 with TRBJ1-1, with TRBD1 matching over 9 bases. V was pared by 5 bases and J by 0 bases, with 28 bases of the junction left unmatched. The CDR3 runs 22 residues. Germline CDR1 and CDR2: DFQATT and SNEGSKA (reference sequence).

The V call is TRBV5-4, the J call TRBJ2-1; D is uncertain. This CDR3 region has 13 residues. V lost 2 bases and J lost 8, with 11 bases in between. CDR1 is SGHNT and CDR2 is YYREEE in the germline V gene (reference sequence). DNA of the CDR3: TGTGCCAGCAGCTTAAAGGAGAGTCATGAGCAGTTCTTC. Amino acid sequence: CASSLKESHEQFF. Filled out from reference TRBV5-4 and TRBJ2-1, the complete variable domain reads ETGVTQSPTHLIKTRGQQVTLRCSSQSGHNTVSWYQQALGQGPQFIFQYYREEENGRGNFPPRFSGLQFPNYSSELNVNALELDDSALYLCASSLKESHEQFFGPGTRLTVL.

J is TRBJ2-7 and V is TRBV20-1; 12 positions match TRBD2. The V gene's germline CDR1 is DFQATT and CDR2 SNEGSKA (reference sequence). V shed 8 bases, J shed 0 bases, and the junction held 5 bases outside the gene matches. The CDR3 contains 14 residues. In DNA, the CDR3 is TGCAGTCCTTTGGGACTAGCGGGCTCCTACGAGCAGTACTTC. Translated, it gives CSPLGLAGSYEQYF.

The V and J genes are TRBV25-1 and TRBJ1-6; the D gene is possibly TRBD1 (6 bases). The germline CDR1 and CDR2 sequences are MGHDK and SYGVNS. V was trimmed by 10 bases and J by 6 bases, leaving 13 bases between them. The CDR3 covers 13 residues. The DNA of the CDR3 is TGTGCCATGCGGGGGCAGGGTAATTCACCCCTCCACTTT. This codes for CAMRGQGNSPLHF.

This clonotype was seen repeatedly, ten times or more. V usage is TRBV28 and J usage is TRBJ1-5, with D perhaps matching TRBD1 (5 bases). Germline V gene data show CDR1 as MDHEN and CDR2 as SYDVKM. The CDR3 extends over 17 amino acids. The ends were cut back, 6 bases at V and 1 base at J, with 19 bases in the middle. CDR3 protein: CASRLRRGGLSNQPQHF. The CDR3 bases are TGTGCCAGCAGACTTCGGCGGGGGGGATTGAGCAATCAGCCCCAGCATTTT.

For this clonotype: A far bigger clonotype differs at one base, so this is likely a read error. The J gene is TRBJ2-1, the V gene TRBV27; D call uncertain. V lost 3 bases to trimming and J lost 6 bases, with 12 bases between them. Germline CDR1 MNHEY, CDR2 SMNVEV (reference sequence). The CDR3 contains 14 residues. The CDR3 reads CASSFELGSNEQFF. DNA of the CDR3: TGTGCCAGCAGTTTTGAGTTGGGTAGCAATGAGCAGTTCTTC.

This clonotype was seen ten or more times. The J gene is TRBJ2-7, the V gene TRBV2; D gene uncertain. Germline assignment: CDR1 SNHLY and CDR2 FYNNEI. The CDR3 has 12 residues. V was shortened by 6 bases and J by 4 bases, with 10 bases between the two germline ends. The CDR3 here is CASREFAYEQYF. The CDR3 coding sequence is TGTGCCAGCAGGGAGTTTGCGTACGAGCAGTACTTC. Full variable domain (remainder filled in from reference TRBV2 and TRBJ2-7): EPEVTQTPSHQVTQMGQEVILRCVPISNHLYFYWYRQILGQKVEFLVSFYNNEISEKSEIFDDQFSVERPDGSNFTLKIRSTKLEDSAMYFCASREFAYEQYFGPGTRLTVT.

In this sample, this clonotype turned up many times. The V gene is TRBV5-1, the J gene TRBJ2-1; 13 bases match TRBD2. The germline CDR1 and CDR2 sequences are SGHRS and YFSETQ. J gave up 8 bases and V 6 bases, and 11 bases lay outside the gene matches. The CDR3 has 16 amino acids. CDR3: CASTLIRTSGSDEQFF. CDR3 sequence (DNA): TGCGCCAGCACCCTGATACGGACTAGCGGGAGCGATGAGCAGTTCTTC.

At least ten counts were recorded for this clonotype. The CDR3 reads CSARDPTSGMHEQFF. The CDR3 bases are TGCAGTGCTAGAGATCCCACTAGCGGGATGCATGAGCAGTTCTTC. The chain uses TRBV20-1 and TRBJ2-1; 10 bases align to TRBD2. The junction had 7 bases not matched to a gene; V was cut back by 0 bases and J by 8 bases. The CDR3 is made up of 15 amino acids. The germline CDR1 and CDR2 sequences are DFQATT and SNEGSKA (reference sequence).

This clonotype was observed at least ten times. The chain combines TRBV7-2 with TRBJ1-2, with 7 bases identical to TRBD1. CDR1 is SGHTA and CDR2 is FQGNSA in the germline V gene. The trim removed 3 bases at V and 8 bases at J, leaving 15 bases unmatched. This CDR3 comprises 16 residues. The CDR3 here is CASSFYQQGESKGYTF. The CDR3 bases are TGTGCCAGCAGCTTCTATCAGCAGGGGGAGTCGAAGGGCTACACCTTC.

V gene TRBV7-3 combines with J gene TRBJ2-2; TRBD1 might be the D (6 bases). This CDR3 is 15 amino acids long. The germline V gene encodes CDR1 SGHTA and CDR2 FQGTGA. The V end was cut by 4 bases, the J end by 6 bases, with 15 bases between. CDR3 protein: CASSSRLRQAGELFF. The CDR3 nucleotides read TGTGCCAGCAGCTCTCGGCTACGACAGGCCGGGGAGCTGTTTTTT.

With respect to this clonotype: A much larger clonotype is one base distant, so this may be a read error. CDR3 sequence: CSVYSTGKAYERYF. CDR3 nucleotide sequence: TGCAGCGTATACTCGACAGGGAAGGCCTACGAGCGGTACTTC. V usage is TRBV29-1 and J usage is TRBJ2-7; 7 nucleotides match TRBD1. Germline V lookup: CDR1 SQVTM, CDR2 ANQGSEA. CDR3 length equals 14 residues.

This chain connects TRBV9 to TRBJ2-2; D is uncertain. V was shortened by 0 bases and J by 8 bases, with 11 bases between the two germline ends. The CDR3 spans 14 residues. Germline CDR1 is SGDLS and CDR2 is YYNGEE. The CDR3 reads CASSVEVEGGELFF. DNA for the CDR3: TGTGCCAGCAGCGTAGAGGTTGAAGGAGGGGAGCTGTTTTTT.

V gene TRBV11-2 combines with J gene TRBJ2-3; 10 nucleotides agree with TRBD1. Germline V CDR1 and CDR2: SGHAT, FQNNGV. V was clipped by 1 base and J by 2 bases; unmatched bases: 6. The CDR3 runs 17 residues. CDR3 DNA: TGTGCCAGCAGCTTAGGGTGGGACAGGGGCCACACAGATACGCAGTATTTT. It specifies CASSLGWDRGHTDTQYF.

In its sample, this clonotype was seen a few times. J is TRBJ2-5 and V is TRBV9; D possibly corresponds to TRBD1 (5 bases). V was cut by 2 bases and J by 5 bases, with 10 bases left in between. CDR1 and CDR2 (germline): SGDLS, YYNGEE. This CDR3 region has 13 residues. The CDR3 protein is CASSVDSRETQYF. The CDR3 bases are TGTGCCAGCAGCGTCGACAGCCGCGAGACCCAGTACTTC.

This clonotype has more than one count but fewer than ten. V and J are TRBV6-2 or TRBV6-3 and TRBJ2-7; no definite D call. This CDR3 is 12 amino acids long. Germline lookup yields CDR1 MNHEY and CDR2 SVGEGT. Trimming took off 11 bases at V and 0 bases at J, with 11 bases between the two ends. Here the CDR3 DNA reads TGTGCCGAGGCCCCGAGCTCCTACGAGCAGTACTTC. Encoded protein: CAEAPSSYEQYF.